The next 14 T cell receptor beta chains were all read from a single sample in a study of technical replicates of blood from a few donors. Assay: immunoSEQ multiplex PCR; the TCRdb copy retains only in-frame clones and omits some. In the table there are about 97,000 clones, roughly 95% of which are singletons. Sequences were obtained from T cells isolated from PBMCs. All receptors derive from a human donor in good health.

The table lists this clone with a count of one. The gene calls are TRBV9 and TRBJ1-1; D remains unclear. The CDR3 contains 15 residues. CDR1 is SGDLS, CDR2 YYNGEE, per germline. Trimming pared 0 bases from V and 4 bases from J, leaving 13 bases between. The chain's CDR3 is CASSVDPDMGTEAFF. The CDR3 nucleotides are TGTGCCAGCAGCGTAGATCCAGACATGGGCACTGAAGCTTTCTTT.

The V gene is TRBV6-5, the J gene TRBJ1-3, with 7 bases aligning to TRBD1. V lost 9 bases, J lost 0 bases, and 5 bases stayed unmatched. There are 14 residues in the CDR3. Germline CDR1 MNHEY, CDR2 SVGAGI. Written as DNA, the CDR3 is TGTGCCAGTTCGCGGGACAGCTCTGGAAACACCATATATTTT. Translated, it gives CASSRDSSGNTIYF.

V and J are TRBV4-2 and TRBJ1-5; TRBD1 is a possible D gene (5 bases). Trimming shortened V by 2 bases and J by 0 bases, and 11 bases separated the two germline ends. The V gene's germline CDR1 is LGHNA and CDR2 YNFKEQ. CDR3 length: 16 residues. CDR3 protein: CASSQSPGDSNQPQHF. CDR3 nucleotide sequence: TGTGCCAGCAGCCAATCGCCGGGGGATAGCAATCAGCCCCAGCATTTT.

The rearrangement joins TRBV6-6 to TRBJ1-1; possibly TRBD1 for D (6 bases). Per the germline V gene, CDR1 is MNHNY and CDR2 is SVGAGI (reference sequence). Trimming removed 0 bases from V and 6 bases from J, with 14 bases in between. CDR3 length: 15 amino acids. The CDR3 protein is CASSYSMTGPAEAFF. CDR3 DNA sequence: TGTGCCAGCAGTTACTCGATGACAGGTCCCGCTGAAGCTTTCTTT.

This chain links TRBV18 with TRBJ2-7, with a possible D match to TRBD1 (5 bases). V lost 1 base to trimming and J lost 2 bases, with 15 bases between them. The CDR3 has 16 residues. Germline V gene sequence: CDR1 KGHSH, CDR2 LQKENI. The CDR3 spells CASSPQVGWGPYEQYF. The CDR3 nucleotides read TGTGCCAGCTCACCACAAGTTGGCTGGGGCCCCTACGAGCAGTACTTC.

The rearrangement uses TRBV9 and TRBJ2-7; 14 nucleotides align to TRBD2. CDR3 size: 15 residues. V gave up 0 bases and J gave up 5 bases; unmatched junction bases: 1. In germline, CDR1 is SGDLS, CDR2 YYNGEE. The CDR3 nucleotides read TGTGCCAGCAGCGTAGGGGGACTAGCGGGAGACGAGCAGTACTTC. This gives the protein CASSVGGLAGDEQYF. The full variable domain, completed using reference TRBV9 and TRBJ2-7, is DSGVTQTPKHLITATGQRVTLRCSPRSGDLSVYWYQQSLDQGLQFLIQYYNGEERAKGNILERFSAQQFPDLHSELNLSSLELGDSALYFCASSVGGLAGDEQYFGPGTRLTVT.

The CDR3 sequence is CASSHRTANTYEQYF. In DNA form, the CDR3 reads TGTGCCAGCAGCCACCGGACAGCCAATACCTACGAGCAGTACTTC. The V call is TRBV14, the J call TRBJ2-7, with D tentatively TRBD1 (6 bases). V lost 3 bases and J 2 bases, leaving 14 bases between the germline ends. This CDR3 contains 15 residues. Germline values: CDR1 SGHDN, CDR2 FVKESK.

This chain joins TRBV30 and TRBJ2-7, with 14 nucleotides matching TRBD2. Looked up from germline, CDR1 is GTSNPN and CDR2 is SVGIG (reference sequence). The CDR3 is 15 residues long. Unmatched junction bases numbered 7, after V lost 2 bases and J lost 7 bases. CDR3 sequence reads: CAWSPGLAGDGEQYF. In DNA, the CDR3 is TGTGCCTGGAGTCCGGGACTAGCGGGAGATGGTGAGCAGTACTTC.

This chain links TRBV7-3 with TRBJ2-7, with 7 bases that match TRBD1. This CDR3 contains 13 residues. V was pared by 3 bases and J by 6 bases, with 5 bases of the junction left unmatched. The germline CDR1 and CDR2 sequences are SGHTA and FQGTGA. Here the CDR3 reads CASSLRGLSEQYF. The CDR3 bases are TGTGCCAGCAGCTTGAGGGGGCTGAGCGAGCAGTACTTC.

The chain recombines TRBV15 with TRBJ2-1; TRBD1 agrees at 9 bases. The CDR3 sequence is 16 residues long. In germline, CDR1 is LNHNV, CDR2 YYDKDF (reference sequence). The V gene end was trimmed by 1 base and the J gene end by 6 bases; junction bases not matched to a gene: 7. The CDR3 here is CATSRGRDRAGNEQFF. CDR3 bases: TGTGCCACCAGCAGAGGGAGGGACAGGGCGGGCAATGAGCAGTTCTTC.

A single count supports this clone. The V gene is TRBV27, the J gene TRBJ1-2, with unresolved D. The V gene's germline CDR1 is MNHEY and CDR2 SMNVEV (reference sequence). Trimming took off 0 bases at V and 4 bases at J, with 6 bases between the two ends. The CDR3 has 13 residues. The CDR3 loop is CASSLSATYGYTF. CDR3 sequence (DNA): TGTGCCAGCAGTTTATCGGCAACCTATGGCTACACCTTC.

The V call is TRBV4-1, the J call TRBJ2-5, with D uncertain. This CDR3 region has 14 residues. Germline V lookup: CDR1 MGHRA, CDR2 YSYEKL. V was trimmed by 0 bases and J by 2 bases, leaving 7 bases between them. CDR3 region: CASSQERLQETQYF. In DNA, the CDR3 is TGCGCCAGCAGCCAAGAGCGACTTCAAGAGACCCAGTACTTC.

The chain couples TRBV11-3 to TRBJ2-7; D gene unclear. Trimming pared 5 bases from V and 0 bases from J, leaving 11 bases between. The CDR3 is made up of 14 amino acids. Germline values: CDR1 SGHNT, CDR2 YENEEA. In nucleotides, the CDR3 is TGTGCCAGCAGCCCAGACACCCTCTCCTACGAGCAGTACTTC. Residues: CASSPDTLSYEQYF.

The chain recombines TRBV28 with TRBJ1-3; D not resolved. The CDR3 length is 14 residues. V dropped 4 bases and J dropped 2 bases, with 9 bases sitting between them. Germline V gene sequence: CDR1 MDHEN, CDR2 SYDVKM. This CDR3 reads CASSSYGPGNTIYF. The CDR3, as DNA: TGTGCCAGCAGTTCTTATGGCCCTGGAAACACCATATATTTT.